This T cell receptor beta chain was sequenced in a study of PD-1 blockade in classical Hodgkin lymphoma (TCRdb year 2020). Regarding the complete study: Nivolumab dosing was 3 mg/kg intravenously every 2 weeks, continuing until either disease progression or unacceptable toxicity. A peripheral blood immune signature of response to PD-1 blockade in classical Hodgkin lymphoma was defined using TCR beta sequencing and CyTOF.

The time point label for this specimen denotes: cycle 2 day 1 (C2D1) of nivolumab. All trial patients had relapsed after autologous stem cell transplantation, with cohorts A, B and C differing in prior brentuximab vedotin exposure. The trial cohort included 56 patients with relapsed/refractory classical Hodgkin lymphoma, and each patient had a best overall response of complete response, partial response or progressive disease. Trial patients were treated with single-agent nivolumab in the multi-cohort phase II CheckMate 205 trial. An independent review committee assessed best overall response by applying the 2007 International Working Group response criteria. Trial PBMCs were collected just before the start of nivolumab (C1D1) and during therapy at cycle 2 day 1 and cycle 4 day 1. Peripheral blood was collected in 8 mL Vacutainer Cell Preparation Tubes, from which PBMCs were isolated by centrifugation and then cryopreserved.

In regard to this clone: No cognate antigen has been identified for it. Per-nucleotide qualities are absent, and no much larger clonotype sits a single base away.

Overall study outcomes, separate from this receptor: Baseline TCR diversity was reported to be lower in newly diagnosed patients than in healthy donors, and even lower in relapsed/refractory patients. Baseline diversity similar to that of newly diagnosed patients was observed in trial patients achieving complete response, whereas significantly lower diversity was observed in partial responders and progressors. The study covered only a single clinical trial cohort, and the causes of the repertoire differences, possibly disease activity or prior therapy, were still not defined. A significant rise by C4D1 was seen in CD4+ but not CD8+ TCR diversity (p=0.0027 vs p=0.16), with the rise being most apparent in complete responders (p=0.02). Lower diversity was seen in patients whose nivolumab began less than 1 year after ASCT, and these patients were left out of later analyses so that immune reconstitution would not confound the results.

The Qiagen DNeasy kit was used to extract genomic DNA both from unsorted PBMCs and from the negatively selected CD4+ and CD8+ fractions. Amplification of TCR beta CDR3 regions was done by immunoSEQ multiplex PCR with primers that anneal to V and J segments. A synthetic immune receptor repertoire was used to minimize amplification bias, and any residual bias was removed computationally once sequencing was done. Turning to the authors' computational methods: Repertoire diversity was quantified as the Shannon entropy index using custom Python scripts. The unsorted, CD4+ and CD8+ repertoires were each analyzed separately, with the exception of combined analyses, where CD4+ and CD8+ sequences were merged in silico. A clone counted as expanded when the clone's frequency after treatment rose at least 2-fold relative to C1D1, and clones undetected at baseline were given a pseudocount of 0.5. Clones with 0 or 1 copy at C1D1 were defined as singleton clones, while clones with 2 or more copies were defined as non-singleton clones. By matching protein sequences in sorted samples from the same patient, clones expanded in unsorted samples were annotated as CD4+, CD8+ or unknown. Wilcoxon tests on paired samples were used to test diversity changes from C1D1 to C4D1. TCRdb stores this immuneACCESS table with in-frame sequences only. Part of the clones is absent; in the studies checked, under half of the shortfall reflects unresolved V genes, and no reason is known for the rest. V and J calls and clone size are copied from that table; D and trimming were computed from the DNA. The sample records about 45,000 clones, approximately 70% of which are singletons. The top ten clones comprise 2.5% to 3% of the sample.

The source is a human donor with classical Hodgkin lymphoma. The starting material was peripheral blood mononuclear cells (PBMCs), obtained before the second cycle of nivolumab.

The DNA is TGTGCCAGCAGCAACGGGCCTGCTAACTATGGCTACACCTTC. This sequence encodes CASSNGPANYGYTF. The rearranged chain carries TRBV9 and TRBJ1-2; confidence is insufficient to name the D gene. Measured from the cysteine to the phenylalanine, the CDR3 is 14 residues long. The read is trimmed to its CDR3 DNA, 42 bases read in frame from base 1. CDR1 SGDLS and CDR2 YYNGEE are derived from the germline V gene. V is shortened by 4 bases, J by 0 bases, and the region joining them spans 10 bases.